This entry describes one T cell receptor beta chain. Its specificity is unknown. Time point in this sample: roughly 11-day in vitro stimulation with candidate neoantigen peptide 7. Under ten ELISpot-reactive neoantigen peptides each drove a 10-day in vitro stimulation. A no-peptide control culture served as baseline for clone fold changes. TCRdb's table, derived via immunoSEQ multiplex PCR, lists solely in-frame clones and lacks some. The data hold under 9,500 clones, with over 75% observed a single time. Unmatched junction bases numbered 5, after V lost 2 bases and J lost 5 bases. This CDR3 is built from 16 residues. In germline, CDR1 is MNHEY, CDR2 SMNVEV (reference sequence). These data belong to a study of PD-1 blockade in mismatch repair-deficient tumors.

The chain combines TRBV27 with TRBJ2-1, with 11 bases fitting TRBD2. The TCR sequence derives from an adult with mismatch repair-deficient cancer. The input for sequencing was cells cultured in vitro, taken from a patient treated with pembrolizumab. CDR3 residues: CASSLGGLAAHNEQFF. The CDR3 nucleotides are TGTGCCAGCAGTTTAGGGGGACTAGCGGCCCACAATGAGCAGTTCTTC.